This T cell receptor (beta chain) was obtained from a study of shared clonotypes between healthy human individuals. The method was immunoSEQ multiplex PCR; TCRdb's version includes in-frame clones alone and lacks a portion of them. The sample consists of about 550,000 clones, 95% to 96% of them appearing once. The length of the CDR3 is 14 residues. The study, taken as a whole, reports: As a rule, naive subsets had a larger estimated richness than memory subsets.

CD45RO-negative CD8 cells positively selected for CCR7 made up the naive population, which excluded terminally differentiated effector memory CD45RA+ cells. With regard to this clone: Its antigen is as yet unknown.

The chain employs TRBV21-1 and TRBJ2-6. TRBV21-1 is a documented pseudogene. Specimen: naive CD8+ T cells sorted from blood. The clonotype originates from a woman aged 25 to 39 in good health. This CDR3 is CASEGGSGANVLTF. The CDR3 coding sequence is TGTGCCAGCGAAGGGGGGTCTGGGGCCAACGTCCTGACTTTC.